One and the same sample provided the 18 T cell receptor beta chains below, sequenced in a study of CD8 T cells in ankylosing spondylitis. The study's findings and limits: What appeared characteristic of ankylosing spondylitis blood was a TCR beta motif of about eight highly homologous variants.

TCRdb reprocessed the 5' RACE reads via MiXCR and lists one record per CDR3 protein. Here the sample spans some 450,000 distinct CDR3 sequences, over 15% being singletons. Their recognized antigens are unknown. The sequencing sample was made of blood, either unsorted or a sorted T cell fraction (not recorded which). These receptors were taken from a male donor with ankylosing spondylitis.

This clonotype was counted many times. The chain links TRBV7-2 to TRBJ1-1; 8 nucleotides line up with TRBD1. This CDR3 comprises 16 residues. Germline V gene lookup returns CDR1 SGHTA and CDR2 FQGNSA. Trimming removed 2 bases from V and 2 bases from J; junction bases left unmatched: 7. The CDR3 nucleotides are TGTGCCAGCAGCTTAACGACAGGGGTGGGAAACACTGAAGCTTTCTTT. Translation gives CASSLTTGVGNTEAFF.

In nucleotides, the CDR3 is TGTGCCAGCTCACCAACGGACAGAAACTACGAGCAGTACTTC. It yields the protein CASSPTDRNYEQYF. This rearrangement joins TRBV18 to TRBJ2-7; perhaps TRBD1 as D (6 bases). The V end was cut by 2 bases, the J end by 3 bases, with 11 bases between. This CDR3 is 14 amino acids long. The V gene's germline CDR1 is KGHSH and CDR2 LQKENI. The full variable domain, rest sourced from reference TRBV18 and TRBJ2-7, is NAGVMQNPRHLVRRRGQEARLRCSPMKGHSHVYWYRQLPEEGLKFMVYLQKENIIDESGMPKERFSAEFPKEGPSILRIQQVVRGDSAAYFCASSPTDRNYEQYFGPGTRLTVT.

This clonotype was seen a single time. The V gene is TRBV30, the J gene TRBJ1-4; D might be TRBD1 (5 bases). Germline V gene sequence: CDR1 GTSNPN, CDR2 SVGIG (reference sequence). This CDR3 has 12 residues. V lost 4 bases and J lost 5, with 8 bases in between. The CDR3 here is CAWNRKNEKLFF. CDR3 bases: TGTGCCTGGAACAGGAAGAATGAAAAACTGTTTTTT.

This clonotype has a single count. This sequence joins TRBV5-1 and TRBJ2-3; TRBD1 matches at 7 bases. Germline V gene lookup returns CDR1 SGHRS and CDR2 YFSETQ. After removal of 2 bases from V and 2 bases from J, the junction contained 8 bases not matched to a gene. The CDR3 has 16 amino acids. CDR3 loop: CASSLTGDPFTDTQYF. The DNA for the CDR3 is TGCGCCAGCAGCTTAACAGGGGACCCTTTCACAGATACGCAGTATTTT.

The genes are TRBV27 and TRBJ2-2; no firm D call. The germline V and J ends were trimmed by 7 bases and 8 bases, with 14 bases remaining between them. This CDR3 is built from 13 residues. CDR1 is MNHEY and CDR2 is SMNVEV in the germline V gene (reference sequence). This CDR3 reads CASIPRLVGELFF. The CDR3 DNA is TGTGCCAGCATCCCCCGTCTGGTGGGGGAGCTGTTTTTT.

This chain links TRBV12-3 or TRBV12-4 with TRBJ2-1; TRBD1 agrees at 9 bases. Germline trimming cut 6 bases from V and 7 bases from J; bases unmatched to any gene: 10. This CDR3 is built from 15 residues. In DNA form, the CDR3 reads TGTGCCAGCAGCAAGGACAGGGGCCTCTTGAATGAGCAGTTCTTC. Protein sequence: CASSKDRGLLNEQFF.

A few counts support this clonotype. CDR3 residues: CASSQASGRGQVEQYF. The CDR3 DNA reads as TGTGCCAGCAGCCAAGCCTCAGGCAGGGGGCAGGTTGAGCAGTACTTC. J is TRBJ2-7 and V is TRBV3-1, with 8 bases that match TRBD1. The trim removed 1 base at V and 7 bases at J, leaving 12 bases unmatched. This CDR3 comprises 16 residues. Per germline, CDR1 LGHDT and CDR2 YNNKEL (reference sequence).

This clonotype was found many times. V and J are TRBV20-1 and TRBJ2-2, with 13 bases that match TRBD2. V shed 4 bases, J shed 0 bases, and the junction held 5 bases outside the gene matches. The CDR3 loop spans 17 amino acids. CDR1 and CDR2 from the germline V gene are DFQATT and SNEGSKA (reference sequence). The CDR3 protein is CSATRTSGSTNTGELFF. CDR3 sequence (DNA): TGCAGTGCTACCCGGACTAGCGGGAGCACGAACACCGGGGAGCTGTTTTTT.

In this sample, this clonotype turned up a few times. The V gene is TRBV12-3 or TRBV12-4, the J gene TRBJ1-5, with 11 bases aligning to TRBD1. This CDR3 is built from 17 residues. The V segment lost 5 bases and the J segment 4 bases; nucleotides outside the gene matches: 10. DNA of the CDR3: TGTGCCAGCAGTCCCCGGGACAGGGGGTATGGGAATCAGCCCCAGCATTTT. Its protein product is CASSPRDRGYGNQPQHF.

This clonotype was detected only a few times. The chain carries TRBV24-1 and TRBJ1-1; a possible D gene is TRBD1 (6 bases). The germline V and J ends were trimmed by 6 bases and 0 bases, with 19 bases remaining between them. The CDR3 covers 17 residues. CDR1 is KGHDR, CDR2 SFDVKD, per germline. The CDR3 protein is CATSNNHGRGMNTEAFF. CDR3 sequence (DNA): TGTGCCACCAGTAATAATCATGGCAGGGGAATGAACACTGAAGCTTTCTTT.

This clonotype was seen many times. The chain carries TRBV7-9 and TRBJ2-3; 7 bases fit TRBD1. CDR3 length: 16 amino acids. With 5 bases clipped from V and 0 bases from J, the junction kept 8 bases outside the gene matches. Looked up from germline, CDR1 is SEHNR and CDR2 is FQNEAQ (reference sequence). In DNA form, the CDR3 reads TGTGCCAGCAGCGCCCTGGGGACAGTTAGCACAGATACGCAGTATTTT. This encodes CASSALGTVSTDTQYF.

A few counts support this clonotype. The V gene is TRBV20-1, the J gene TRBJ2-1; 8 bases line up with TRBD2. Trimming took 1 base from V and 10 from J; bases not matched to a gene: 6. This CDR3 has 13 amino acids. From germline, CDR1 is DFQATT and CDR2 SNEGSKA (reference sequence). For the CDR3, the DNA is TGCAGTGCTAGAGGCGGGACTAGGGAAGAGCAGTTCTTC. It yields the protein CSARGGTREEQFF.

The J gene is TRBJ1-4, the V gene TRBV28, with D perhaps TRBD1 (5 bases). The germline CDR1 and CDR2 sequences are MDHEN and SYDVKM. This CDR3 comprises 14 residues. Trimming took 6 bases from V and 5 from J, leaving 13 bases between them. CDR3 coding DNA: TGTGCCAGCAGCCTGGGGGGTCTGAATGAAAAACTGTTTTTT. It is translated as CASSLGGLNEKLFF.

V is TRBV6-5 and J is TRBJ1-6; D call uncertain. V lost 2 bases to trimming and J lost 4 bases, with 12 bases between them. Germline V gene sequence: CDR1 MNHEY, CDR2 SVGAGI. The CDR3 is 16 residues long. The chain's CDR3 is CASSYGATPYNSPLHF. DNA for the CDR3: TGTGCCAGCAGTTACGGAGCTACGCCTTATAATTCACCCCTCCACTTT.

The genes are TRBV2 and TRBJ2-7; the D is unclear. The CDR3 spans 13 residues. The germline CDR1 and CDR2 sequences are SNHLY and FYNNEI. The V end lost 4 bases, the J end lost 6 bases, and 13 bases lay between the germline ends. CDR3 residues: CASSGFEESEQYF. The CDR3 DNA is TGTGCCAGCAGTGGATTTGAGGAGTCCGAGCAGTACTTC.

The chain links TRBV9 to TRBJ2-3, with TRBD1 identical over 7 bases. The CDR3 totals 15 residues. Trimming took 0 bases from V and 4 from J; bases not matched to a gene: 5. The V gene's germline CDR1 is SGDLS and CDR2 YYNGEE. CDR3 sequence reads: CASSVEPGGPDTQYF. The CDR3 nucleotides are TGTGCCAGCAGCGTAGAGCCAGGGGGTCCAGATACGCAGTATTTT.

This clonotype showed up just a few times. J is TRBJ2-5 and V is TRBV5-1; 9 positions match TRBD1. With 3 bases clipped from V and 2 bases from J, the junction kept 2 bases outside the gene matches. Per germline, CDR1 SGHRS and CDR2 YFSETQ. The CDR3 length is 14 residues. In nucleotides, the CDR3 is TGCGCCAGCAGCTGGACAGGGGCTCAAGAGACCCAGTACTTC. Its translation is CASSWTGAQETQYF. Combining the CDR3 with reference TRBV5-1 and TRBJ2-5 gives the whole variable domain KAGVTQTPRYLIKTRGQQVTLSCSPISGHRSVSWYQQTPGQGLQFLFEYFSETQRNKGNFPGRFSGRQFSNSRSEMNVSTLELGDSALYLCASSWTGAQETQYFGPGTRLLVL.

This clonotype was recorded a few times. The chain employs TRBV6-2 or TRBV6-3 and TRBJ1-5; perhaps TRBD1 as D (5 bases). This CDR3 is 14 amino acids long. Trimming left V 5 bases short and J 0 bases short, with 8 bases between. CDR1 is MNHEY, CDR2 SVGEGT, per germline. CDR3 coding DNA: TGTGCCAGCAGTGGGGACCTTAGCAATCAGCCCCAGCATTTT. This sequence encodes CASSGDLSNQPQHF.